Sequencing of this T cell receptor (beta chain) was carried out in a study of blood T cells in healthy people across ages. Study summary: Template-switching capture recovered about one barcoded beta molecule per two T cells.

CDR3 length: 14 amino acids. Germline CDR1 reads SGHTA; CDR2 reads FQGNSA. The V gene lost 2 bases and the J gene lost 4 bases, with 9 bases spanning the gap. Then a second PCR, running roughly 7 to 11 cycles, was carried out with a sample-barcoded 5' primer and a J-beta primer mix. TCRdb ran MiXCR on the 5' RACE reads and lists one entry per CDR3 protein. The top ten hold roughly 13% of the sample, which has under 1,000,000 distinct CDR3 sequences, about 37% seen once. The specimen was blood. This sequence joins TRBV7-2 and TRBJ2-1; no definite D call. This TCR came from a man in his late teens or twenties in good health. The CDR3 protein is CASSLQAEYNEQFF. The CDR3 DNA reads TGTGCCAGCAGCTTACAGGCAGAATACAATGAGCAGTTCTTC.